What follows is one TCR beta chain and its context. This sample was taken from a study of blood T cell repertoires in COVID-19. Turning to the study itself: Some COVID-19 samples were acute and others convalescent; all came from the United States, Italy and Spain. The analysed material was cDNA or gDNA that came from T cells, B-cell-depleted T cells, or PBMCs.

Per the original data handling: Amplification of reference gene primers was used by the study to estimate nucleated cell counts. This table comes from immunoSEQ multiplex PCR, and its TCRdb copy is limited to in-frame clones, with some not included. V and J calls and clone size come straight from that table; D and trimming were deduced from the DNA. The sample lists under 250,000 clones; roughly four fifths were seen once. The CDR3 covers 15 residues. With V trimmed by 5 bases and J by 7 bases, 7 bases remained unmatched. Germline V CDR1 and CDR2: MNHEY, SVGAGI. The material sequenced was peripheral blood. V and J are TRBV6-5 and TRBJ2-2; 10 bases fit TRBD1. The receptor comes from a woman in her seventies with acute or convalescent COVID-19. The CDR3 sequence: CASSLGTGVSGELFF. The CDR3 nucleotides read TGTGCCAGCAGTCTCGGGACAGGGGTTAGCGGGGAGCTGTTTTTT.